Listed below are T cell receptor beta chains from one sample, sequenced in a study of vaccination and CD4 T cells after COVID-19. No antigen is known for these receptors. TCRdb reanalysed the PCR reads using MiXCR and keeps one entry per CDR3 protein. The sample yields more than 10,000 distinct CDR3 sequences, roughly 32% seen once. Sequenced input: CD4+ T cells from blood, cultured in vitro. These receptors were obtained from a human donor in good health. The CDR3 runs from the conserved cysteine through the conserved F or W. Fields, in order: CDR3 DNA, CDR3 protein, D gene, V gene, clone size, J gene. The D gene is left open where the match is weak. Part of the rows lack a size; the others show once, few, many or a class for expanded clones.

CDR3 DNA: TGTGCCAGCAGCCAGGGGTCAGGGAACTATGGCTACACCTTC
CDR3 protein: CASSQGSGNYGYTF
D gene: .
V gene: TRBV7-9
clone size: .
J gene: TRBJ1-2

CDR3 DNA: TGCGCCAGCAGTGAGAGGGTGGCGAACACTGAAGCTTTCTTT
CDR3 protein: CASSERVANTEAFF
D gene: .
V gene: TRBV10-1
clone size: few
J gene: TRBJ1-1

CDR3 DNA: TGCAGTGCCCCCTGGCGAGAGCATGGCAATGAGCAGTTCTTC
CDR3 protein: CSAPWREHGNEQFF
D gene: .
V gene: TRBV20-1
clone size: .
J gene: TRBJ2-1

CDR3 DNA: TGCAGTGTCCCGGGACCAGGGGGTATACGGCAGTTCTTC
CDR3 protein: CSVPGPGGIRQFF
D gene: TRBD1
V gene: TRBV20-1
clone size: few
J gene: TRBJ2-1

CDR3 DNA: TGCAGTGCTAGAACAGGGACAGGCTACACCTTC
CDR3 protein: CSARTGTGYTF
D gene: .
V gene: TRBV20-1
clone size: .
J gene: TRBJ1-2

CDR3 DNA: TGTGCCAGCAGCTTTTCAAGGGGCAATCAGCCCCAGCATTTT
CDR3 protein: CASSFSRGNQPQHF
D gene: .
V gene: TRBV5-5
clone size: .
J gene: TRBJ1-5

CDR3 DNA: TGTGCCAGCAGTGGGGGGGTGAGGCATACGCAGTATTTT
CDR3 protein: CASSGGVRHTQYF
D gene: .
V gene: TRBV6-1
clone size: .
J gene: TRBJ2-3

CDR3 DNA: TGTGCCAGCAGCTCGAGTCCCTACGAGCAGTACTTC
CDR3 protein: CASSSSPYEQYF
D gene: .
V gene: TRBV5-4
clone size: .
J gene: TRBJ2-7

CDR3 DNA: TGTGCCAGCACAGGGTGGGCCTCCTACAATGAGCAGTTCTTC
CDR3 protein: CASTGWASYNEQFF
D gene: .
V gene: TRBV6-2/TRBV6-3
clone size: few
J gene: TRBJ2-1

CDR3 DNA: TGTGCCAGCAGTTACGACTCTGGAAACACCATATATTTT
CDR3 protein: CASSYDSGNTIYF
D gene: .
V gene: TRBV6-2/TRBV6-3
clone size: .
J gene: TRBJ1-3

CDR3 DNA: TGTGCCAGCAGTAGCTCGGGGGGATTTGAAGCTTTCTTT
CDR3 protein: CASSSSGGFEAFF
D gene: .
V gene: TRBV6-1
clone size: .
J gene: TRBJ1-1

CDR3 DNA: TGTGCCAGCAGCTTGGCGGCGGGAGAAGAGACCCAGTACTTC
CDR3 protein: CASSLAAGEETQYF
D gene: TRBD2
V gene: TRBV5-8
clone size: .
J gene: TRBJ2-5

CDR3 DNA: TGTGCCAGCATATTTTCATCTTGGGGACGGGTCACCGGGGAGCTGTTTTTT
CDR3 protein: CASIFSSWGRVTGELFF
D gene: .
V gene: TRBV28
clone size: .
J gene: TRBJ2-2

CDR3 DNA: TGTGCCAGCAGTTACTCGGATAGGGGCAACACTGAAGCTTTCTTT
CDR3 protein: CASSYSDRGNTEAFF
D gene: .
V gene: TRBV6-5
clone size: few
J gene: TRBJ1-1

CDR3 DNA: TGTGCCCACGGGAGCTCCTATAATTCACCCCTCCACTTT
CDR3 protein: CAHGSSYNSPLHF
D gene: .
V gene: TRBV28
clone size: few
J gene: TRBJ1-6

CDR3 DNA: TGCAGTGGGTCACAGGGGGCTGGGGGAAACACCATATATTTT
CDR3 protein: CSGSQGAGGNTIYF
D gene: TRBD1
V gene: TRBV20-1
clone size: .
J gene: TRBJ1-3